Below are 18 T cell receptor beta chains sequenced from a single sample in a study of cytomegalovirus exposure and HLA in healthy donors. PCR amplification relied on 60 Vbeta primers (plus 13 Jbeta primers). TCRdb's table, derived via immunoSEQ multiplex PCR, lists solely in-frame clones and lacks some. The sample yields 100,000 to 120,000 clones, approximately 84% seen once. Input material: PBMCs. These receptors were taken from a middle-aged man in good health and CMV-seronegative.

The gene calls are TRBV10-3 and TRBJ1-1, with 7 positions matching TRBD1. Germline trimming cut 3 bases from V and 5 bases from J; bases unmatched to any gene: 6. The CDR3 has 14 residues. Germline V gene data show CDR1 as ENHRY and CDR2 as SYGVKD. CDR3 bases: TGTGCCATCAGTGAACAGGGGCAAGGGACTGAAGCTTTCTTT. The encoded protein is CAISEQGQGTEAFF.

This sequence joins TRBV7-6 and TRBJ1-5; tentatively, D is TRBD1 (5 bases). Trimming stripped 4 bases from V and 6 bases from J, with 10 bases between. Per germline, CDR1 SGHVS and CDR2 FNYEAQ. This CDR3 spans 13 amino acids. CDR3 in amino acids: CASSYVGGQPQHF. DNA of the CDR3: TGTGCCAGCAGCTACGTGGGGGGTCAGCCCCAGCATTTT.

This clone has a handful of counts. The chain recombines TRBV4-1 with TRBJ2-1, with 9 positions matching TRBD2. The CDR3 runs 15 residues. Germline CDR1 reads MGHRA; CDR2 reads YSYEKL. V was clipped by 1 base and J by 8 bases; unmatched bases: 6. CDR3 amino acids: CASSQGAGGTYEQFF. Written as DNA, the CDR3 is TGCGCCAGCAGCCAAGGTGCGGGGGGGACGTATGAGCAGTTCTTC.

The gene calls are TRBV29-1 and TRBJ2-5; D perhaps matches TRBD2 (5 bases). The CDR3 covers 12 residues. Trimming cost V 4 bases and J 2 bases, with 8 bases left between them. The germline V gene has CDR1 SQVTM and CDR2 ANQGSEA. CDR3 residues: CSVGPGQETQYF. The CDR3 DNA reads as TGCAGCGTTGGACCGGGACAAGAGACCCAGTACTTC.

The chain carries TRBV30 and TRBJ2-3; TRBD1 aligns across 9 bases. V trimming: 3 bases; J trimming: 1 base; junction bases outside the gene matches: 5. Germline loops: CDR1 GTSNPN, CDR2 SVGIG (reference sequence). The CDR3 totals 15 residues. CDR3 loop: CAWSGGTGRTDTQYF. CDR3 nucleotides: TGTGCCTGGAGCGGGGGGACAGGGCGCACAGATACGCAGTATTTT. The full variable domain, completed using reference TRBV30 and TRBJ2-3, is SQTIHQWPATLVQPVGSPLSLECTVEGTSNPNLYWYRQAAGRGLQLLFYSVGIGQISSEVPQNLSASRPQDRQFILSSKKLLLSDSGFYLCAWSGGTGRTDTQYFGPGTRLTVL.

This chain joins TRBV18 and TRBJ1-1; D is uncertain. The CDR3 runs 14 residues. V lost 0 bases and J 7 bases, leaving 12 bases between the germline ends. Germline CDR1 reads KGHSH; CDR2 reads LQKENI. This chain's CDR3 is CASSPPRGLVEAFF. DNA of the CDR3: TGTGCCAGCTCACCACCGCGAGGTTTGGTTGAAGCTTTCTTT.

The chain has TRBV5-1 and TRBJ2-7; no definite D call. Looked up from germline, CDR1 is SGHRS and CDR2 is YFSETQ. This CDR3 is 12 amino acids long. V lost 0 bases and J 5 bases, leaving 6 bases between the germline ends. The CDR3 DNA reads TGCGCCAGCAGCTTGGTCTCTCACGAGCAGTACTTC. Its translation is CASSLVSHEQYF.

The rearrangement links TRBV5-1 to TRBJ2-2, with D maybe TRBD2 (7 bases). This CDR3 comprises 16 residues. Deletions cut 1 base from V and 4 bases from J, with 14 bases between. Germline CDR1 and CDR2: SGHRS and YFSETQ. The CDR3 spells CASSLRGGGFTGELFF. The CDR3 DNA follows: TGCGCCAGCAGCTTGCGGGGCGGGGGCTTCACCGGGGAGCTGTTTTTT.

This chain links TRBV5-1 with TRBJ2-7; 11 nucleotides line up with TRBD1. Germline-derived CDR1 and CDR2 are SGHRS and YFSETQ. After removal of 4 bases from V and 3 bases from J, the junction contained 9 bases not matched to a gene. This CDR3 has 16 amino acids. In DNA form, the CDR3 reads TGCGCCAGCAGCCAGAGTACCGGGACAGGGGGCTACGAGCAGTACTTC. This sequence encodes CASSQSTGTGGYEQYF. Full variable domain (outside the CDR3, taken from reference TRBV5-1 and TRBJ2-7): KAGVTQTPRYLIKTRGQQVTLSCSPISGHRSVSWYQQTPGQGLQFLFEYFSETQRNKGNFPGRFSGRQFSNSRSEMNVSTLELGDSALYLCASSQSTGTGGYEQYFGPGTRLTVT.

CDR3 residues: CSVEAGVPQNIQYF. CDR3 nucleotide sequence: TGCAGCGTTGAGGCAGGGGTTCCCCAAAACATTCAGTACTTC. V usage is TRBV29-1 and J usage is TRBJ2-4, with a tentative D call TRBD1 (6 bases). The CDR3 contains 14 residues. CDR1 is SQVTM, CDR2 ANQGSEA, per germline. Trimming pared 3 bases from V and 5 bases from J, leaving 14 bases between.

The rearrangement joins TRBV18 to TRBJ2-7, with D possibly TRBD2 on 6 matching bases. The germline V and J ends were trimmed by 3 bases and 4 bases, with 16 bases remaining between them. The CDR3 is 15 amino acids. Germline CDR1 is KGHSH and CDR2 is LQKENI. The CDR3 DNA is TGTGCCAGCTCACCGGAGGGCCAGGTGAGATACGAGCAGTACTTC. Its translation is CASSPEGQVRYEQYF. The whole variable domain, filled in from reference TRBV18 and TRBJ2-7, reads NAGVMQNPRHLVRRRGQEARLRCSPMKGHSHVYWYRQLPEEGLKFMVYLQKENIIDESGMPKERFSAEFPKEGPSILRIQQVVRGDSAAYFCASSPEGQVRYEQYFGPGTRLTVT.

The chain couples TRBV19 to TRBJ1-5; 7 bases fit TRBD1. Germline values: CDR1 LNHDA, CDR2 SQIVND (reference sequence). The CDR3 is 14 amino acids. Trimming at V came to 5 bases and at J to 7 bases, leaving 8 bases not matched to a gene. CDR3 loop: CASSLGTVRQPQHF. The CDR3 DNA reads TGTGCCAGTAGTCTCGGGACAGTTAGACAGCCCCAGCATTTT. Complete variable domain (other parts from reference TRBV19 and TRBJ1-5): DGGITQSPKYLFRKEGQNVTLSCEQNLNHDAMYWYRQDPGQGLRLIYYSQIVNDFQKGDIAEGYSVSREKKESFPLTVTSAQKNPTAFYLCASSLGTVRQPQHFGDGTRLSIL.

The genes are TRBV5-1 and TRBJ2-1; 10 bases agree with TRBD2. This CDR3 region has 15 residues. J lost 6 bases, V lost 0 bases, and 3 bases had no gene match. CDR1 and CDR2 from the germline V gene are SGHRS and YFSETQ. The CDR3 protein is CASSLGLAGSNEQFF. The CDR3 DNA is TGCGCCAGCAGCTTGGGACTAGCGGGCAGCAATGAGCAGTTCTTC.

Here the CDR3 DNA reads TGTGCCAGCAGGAGGACAGGGACCTACGAGCAGTACTTC. This gives the protein CASRRTGTYEQYF. V and J are TRBV6-1 and TRBJ2-7; 8 nucleotides match TRBD1. The germline CDR1 and CDR2 sequences are MNHNS and SASEGT. The trim removed 6 bases at V and 2 bases at J, leaving 3 bases unmatched. The CDR3 runs 13 residues.

This chain connects TRBV19 to TRBJ1-5, with a weak D call TRBD1 (5 bases). The CDR3 is made up of 14 amino acids. Trimming removed 8 bases at V and 0 bases at J, with 11 bases between. Germline-derived CDR1 and CDR2 are LNHDA and SQIVND (reference sequence). The CDR3 bases are TGTGCCAGTTCCCCAGGGTATAGCAATCAGCCCCAGCATTTT. It codes for CASSPGYSNQPQHF.

This rearrangement joins TRBV5-1 to TRBJ2-7; D remains ambiguous. The length of the CDR3 is 12 residues. Trimming removed 1 base at V and 3 bases at J, with 5 bases between. Germline V gives CDR1 SGHRS, CDR2 YFSETQ. The CDR3 region has the DNA TGCGCCAGCAGCTTGTCGGGCTACGAGCAGTACTTC. Translation: CASSLSGYEQYF.

This sequence joins TRBV29-1 and TRBJ2-1; tentative D call: TRBD1 (6 bases). The V and J ends lost 5 bases and 9 bases respectively, with 14 bases between them. CDR3 length: 12 residues. Per the germline V gene, CDR1 is SQVTM and CDR2 is ANQGSEA. CDR3 nucleotide sequence: TGCAGCGTTACCTCCGGGACACCTGAGCAGTTCTTC. It translates to CSVTSGTPEQFF.

This clone was observed a single time. V and J are TRBV5-5 and TRBJ1-1; 8 positions agree with TRBD1. CDR3 length: 12 amino acids. The germline gives CDR1 SGHKS, CDR2 YYEKEE (reference sequence). V lost 3 bases to trimming and J lost 8 bases; unmatched junction nucleotides: 3. The CDR3 DNA reads as TGTGCCAGCAGCTGGACAGGGAAAGAAGCTTTCTTT. This codes for CASSWTGKEAFF. Combining the CDR3 with reference TRBV5-5 and TRBJ1-1 gives the whole variable domain DAGVTQSPTHLIKTRGQQVTLRCSPISGHKSVSWYQQVLGQGPQFIFQYYEKEERGRGNFPDRFSARQFPNYSSELNVNALLLGDSALYLCASSWTGKEAFFGQGTRLTVV.